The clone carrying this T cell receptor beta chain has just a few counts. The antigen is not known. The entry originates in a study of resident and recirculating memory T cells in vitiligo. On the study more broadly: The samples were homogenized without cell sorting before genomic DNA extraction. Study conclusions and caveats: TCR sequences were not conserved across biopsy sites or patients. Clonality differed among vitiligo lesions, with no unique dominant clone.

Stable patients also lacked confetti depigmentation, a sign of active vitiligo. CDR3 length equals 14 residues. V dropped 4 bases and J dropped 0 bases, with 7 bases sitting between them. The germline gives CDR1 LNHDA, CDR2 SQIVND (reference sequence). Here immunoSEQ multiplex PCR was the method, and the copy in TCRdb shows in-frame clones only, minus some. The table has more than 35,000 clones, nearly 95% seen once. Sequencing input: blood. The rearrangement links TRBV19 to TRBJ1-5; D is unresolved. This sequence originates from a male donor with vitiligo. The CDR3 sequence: CASSTAISNQPQHF. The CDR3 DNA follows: TGTGCCAGTAGTACCGCGATTAGCAATCAGCCCCAGCATTTT.